A single sample gave rise to the 7 T cell receptor beta chains below, sequenced in a study of a mutant IDH1 vaccine in newly diagnosed glioma. Libraries were prepared by immunoSEQ multiplex PCR; TCRdb keeps only in-frame clonotypes and omits some of them. The sample yields roughly 34,000 clones, 80% seen once. Time point of the sample: baseline, week 1 (first vaccination visit). Treatment described: pre-vaccination baseline after standard-of-care therapy. The input for sequencing was peripheral blood mononuclear cells (PBMCs), taken from a glioma patient treated with radiotherapy, temozolomide or both. All receptors derive from a man between 50 and 59 years old with glioma. Some clones in this sample may be carry-over from other donors' samples.

This sequence joins TRBV7-8 and TRBJ2-7; D is perhaps TRBD2 (6 bases). Trimming removed 5 bases from V and 5 bases from J, with 25 bases in between. The CDR3 has 17 residues. Germline V gives CDR1 SGHVS, CDR2 FQNEAQ. The CDR3 coding sequence is TGTGCCAGCAGCCCCCGACGGCGGGAAAGGACATCCAACGAGCAGTACTTC. Its translation: CASSPRRRERTSNEQYF.

This chain links TRBV10-3 with TRBJ2-7, with 13 bases matching TRBD2. Trimming took 0 bases from V and 7 from J; bases not matched to a gene: 0. Germline values: CDR1 ENHRY, CDR2 SYGVKD. The CDR3 contains 14 residues. Here the CDR3 reads CAISESTSGREQYF. The CDR3 DNA sequence: TGTGCCATCAGTGAGTCGACTAGCGGGAGGGAGCAGTACTTC.

This clone was detected only once. This chain links TRBV11-2 with TRBJ1-5; TRBD1 matches 8 bases. From germline, CDR1 is SGHAT and CDR2 FQNNGV. The CDR3 contains 13 residues. V trimming: 5 bases; J trimming: 7 bases; junction bases outside the gene matches: 4. The DNA of the CDR3 is TGTGCCAGCAGCACGGACAGGGACCAGCCCCAGCATTTT. As protein: CASSTDRDQPQHF.

This rearrangement joins TRBV19 to TRBJ2-4; no reliable D call. Trimming shortened V by 3 bases and J by 7 bases, and 19 bases separated the two germline ends. The CDR3 runs 16 residues. CDR1 is LNHDA and CDR2 is SQIVND in the germline V gene (reference sequence). CDR3 sequence: CASSIGGASPWNIQYF. The CDR3, as DNA: TGTGCCAGTAGTATCGGTGGTGCGAGCCCCTGGAACATTCAGTACTTC. Variable domain in full (rest from reference TRBV19 and TRBJ2-4): DGGITQSPKYLFRKEGQNVTLSCEQNLNHDAMYWYRQDPGQGLRLIYYSQIVNDFQKGDIAEGYSVSREKKESFPLTVTSAQKNPTAFYLCASSIGGASPWNIQYFGAGTRLSVL.

The gene calls are TRBV5-4 and TRBJ2-7, with D perhaps TRBD2 (6 bases). With 7 bases removed from V and 6 bases from J, the gap between germline ends came to 14 bases. Germline V gene data show CDR1 as SGHNT and CDR2 as YYREEE (reference sequence). CDR3 length: 12 amino acids. The CDR3 DNA reads TGTGCCAGCGGGGAGGACCTCTCCGAGCAGTACTTC. Amino acid sequence: CASGEDLSEQYF.

V gene TRBV6-5 combines with J gene TRBJ1-5; D is possibly TRBD1 (6 bases). The CDR3 contains 14 residues. Trimming cost V 2 bases and J 10 bases, with 15 bases left between them. CDR1 and CDR2 (germline): MNHEY, SVGAGI. CDR3 residues: CASSYREGGAPQHF. Written as DNA, the CDR3 is TGTGCCAGCAGTTACCGTGAAGGGGGGGCCCCCCAGCATTTT.

The chain couples TRBV10-3 to TRBJ1-2; 10 bases are a match to TRBD1. Germline CDR1 ENHRY, CDR2 SYGVKD. V dropped 2 bases and J dropped 6; count of bases not matched to a gene: 6. CDR3 length: 15 amino acids. In DNA form, the CDR3 reads TGTGCCATCAGTGAGCCGGACAGGGGGTTCAATGGCTACACCTTC. It encodes CAISEPDRGFNGYTF.